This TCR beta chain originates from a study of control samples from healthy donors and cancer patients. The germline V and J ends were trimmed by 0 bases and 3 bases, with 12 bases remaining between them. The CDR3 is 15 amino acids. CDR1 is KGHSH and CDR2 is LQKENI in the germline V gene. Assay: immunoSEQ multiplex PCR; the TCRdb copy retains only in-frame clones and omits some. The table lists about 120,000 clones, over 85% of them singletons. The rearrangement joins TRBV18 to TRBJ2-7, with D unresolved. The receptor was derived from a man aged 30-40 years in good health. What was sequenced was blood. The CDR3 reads CASSPPASLLYEQYF. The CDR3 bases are TGTGCCAGCTCACCACCGGCCAGCTTACTCTACGAGCAGTACTTC. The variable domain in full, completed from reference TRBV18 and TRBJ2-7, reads NAGVMQNPRHLVRRRGQEARLRCSPMKGHSHVYWYRQLPEEGLKFMVYLQKENIIDESGMPKERFSAEFPKEGPSILRIQQVVRGDSAAYFCASSPPASLLYEQYFGPGTRLTVT.